The 6 T cell receptor beta chains below come from one sample, sequenced in a study of cytomegalovirus exposure and HLA in healthy donors. A multiplex PCR was run with 60 Vbeta primers and 13 Jbeta primers. Data came from immunoSEQ multiplex PCR; TCRdb stores just in-frame clones and leaves some out. The data show about 160,000 clones, 75% to 85% seen once. The sample was PBMCs. Every receptor here comes from a woman under 30 in good health and CMV-seronegative.

V and J are TRBV5-4 and TRBJ2-7; D is unresolved. Germline-derived CDR1 and CDR2 are SGHNT and YYREEE (reference sequence). With 0 bases removed from V and 5 bases from J, the gap between germline ends came to 9 bases. CDR3 length: 13 residues. The CDR3 DNA reads TGTGCCAGCAGCTTGGCCTCGAGCAACGAGCAGTACTTC. It yields the protein CASSLASSNEQYF.

V and J are TRBV4-1 and TRBJ2-5; unclear D gene. The CDR3 runs 13 residues. Germline lookup yields CDR1 MGHRA and CDR2 YSYEKL. V lost 5 bases to trimming and J lost 1 base, with 8 bases between them. The CDR3 spells CASSNRSQETQYF. CDR3 sequence (DNA): TGCGCCAGCAGCAATCGGTCCCAAGAGACCCAGTACTTC.

For the CDR3, the DNA is TGTGCCAGTAGTACCTGGACTGAAACCCTTTATGGCTACACCTTC. This encodes CASSTWTETLYGYTF. This chain links TRBV19 with TRBJ1-2; D not certain. V was shortened by 4 bases and J by 5 bases, with 17 bases between the two germline ends. Germline V gene data show CDR1 as LNHDA and CDR2 as SQIVND (reference sequence). The CDR3 is 15 amino acids.

The gene calls are TRBV5-1 and TRBJ2-2; D possibly corresponds to TRBD1 (7 bases). Trimming removed 4 bases from V and 7 bases from J, with 20 bases in between. CDR1 and CDR2 (germline): SGHRS, YFSETQ. This CDR3 spans 16 amino acids. CDR3 in DNA: TGCGCCAGCAGCCAGGGGGGACGGGCCCTTTACGGGGAGCTGTTTTTT. This encodes CASSQGGRALYGELFF.

This chain uses TRBV7-3 with TRBJ2-1, with D possibly TRBD1 on 6 matching bases. CDR1 and CDR2 from the germline V gene are SGHTA and FQGTGA. V was clipped by 6 bases and J by 9 bases, with 24 bases between them. CDR3 size: 16 residues. CDR3 loop: CASRGAGNTRRTEQFF. The CDR3 DNA reads as TGTGCCAGCAGGGGGGCAGGGAACACGCGACGGACTGAGCAGTTCTTC. Supplemented by reference TRBV7-3 and TRBJ2-1, the full variable domain reads GAGVSQTPSNKVTEKGKYVELRCDPISGHTALYWYRQSLGQGPEFLIYFQGTGAADDSGLPNDRFFAVRPEGSVSTLKIQRTERGDSAVYLCASRGAGNTRRTEQFFGPGTRLTVL.

This chain joins TRBV5-6 and TRBJ1-1; 7 bases map to TRBD1. Looked up from germline, CDR1 is SGHDT and CDR2 is YYEEEE. The V and J ends lost 0 bases and 11 bases, in that order; junction bases with no gene match: 7. The CDR3 spans 13 residues. The CDR3 is CASSLEGRRGAFF. For the CDR3, the DNA is TGTGCCAGCAGCTTGGAAGGGCGCAGGGGGGCTTTCTTT.